A selection of T cell receptor beta chains follows, all from one sample in a study of blood T cell repertoires in COVID-19. Profiled with immunoSEQ multiplex PCR; TCRdb holds only in-frame clones, not every one. The sample contains 150,000 to 200,000 clones, 94% of which appear only once. The sample comprised peripheral blood. Receptors were obtained from a man aged 30-40 years with COVID-19, enrolled during active disease. The CDR3 runs from the conserved cysteine through the conserved F or W. The D gene is left open where the match is weak. The size entry is marked missing in some rows and otherwise reads once, few, many or a size class.

clone size,V gene,J gene,D gene,CDR3 DNA,CDR3 protein
NA,TRBV10-3,TRBJ2-7,NA,TGTGCCATCAGAGGAACCCCGGACAACTCTGACTACGAGCAGTACTTC,CAIRGTPDNSDYEQYF
few,TRBV2,TRBJ1-1,NA,TGTGCCAGCAGGGAACAGGCTTTCTGGGCTTTCTTT,CASREQAFWAFF
NA,TRBV15,TRBJ1-1,NA,TGTGCCACCAGCAGGACTCCTAAACGTTCCGCCCCTGAAGCTTTCTTT,CATSRTPKRSAPEAFF
NA,TRBV5-5,TRBJ2-1,NA,TGTGCCAGCACCTTAGCCGCGGGCGTTGAGCAGTTCTTC,CASTLAAGVEQFF
NA,TRBV5-1,TRBJ2-1,TRBD2,TGCGCCAGCAGTCCCTCGGGAGGAGAGTCCTACAATGAGCAGTTCTTC,CASSPSGGESYNEQFF
few,TRBV5-4,TRBJ2-1,TRBD2,TGTGCCAGCAGCTTGATTTTCAGCGGGGACTCCTACAATGAGCAGTTCTTC,CASSLIFSGDSYNEQFF
NA,TRBV6-5,TRBJ2-7,NA,TGTGCCAGCAAAGACGCCCACAGCGAGCAGTACTTC,CASKDAHSEQYF
NA,TRBV14,TRBJ2-2,NA,TGTGCCAGCAGTCTCGGCGGAGGTGGCACCGGGGAGCTGTTTTTT,CASSLGGGGTGELFF
NA,TRBV5-1,TRBJ2-1,TRBD1,TGCGCCAGCAGCTTGGAGGCGGGACAGGGGTTCTACAATGAGCAGTTCTTC,CASSLEAGQGFYNEQFF
NA,TRBV6-5,TRBJ1-6,NA,TGTGCCAGCAGTTACTCCCAGGGAAGCTCACCCCTCCACTTT,CASSYSQGSSPLHF
NA,TRBV11-2,TRBJ2-3,TRBD2,TGTGCCAGCAGCTTACGTTCCCTAGCGGGGAACACAGATACGCAGTATTTT,CASSLRSLAGNTDTQYF
NA,TRBV29-1,TRBJ1-2,NA,TGCAGCGCTATGACAGGCGGGGGGTATGGCTACACCTTC,CSAMTGGGYGYTF
NA,TRBV4-2,TRBJ2-5,TRBD2,TGTGCCAGCAGCCAAGTAGCGGGGGGGCGAGAGACCCAGTACTTC,CASSQVAGGRETQYF
NA,TRBV14,TRBJ2-5,NA,TGTGCCAGCAGCCAGCGGGGGCCTCCAGGGGAGACCCAGTACTTC,CASSQRGPPGETQYF
NA,TRBV7-3,TRBJ1-5,NA,TGTGCCAGCAGCCAGGGCGGTGGGCAGCCCCAGCATTTT,CASSQGGGQPQHF
NA,TRBV7-2,TRBJ1-6,NA,TGTGCCAGCAGCTTATCGTACAGGGAGAATTCACCCCTCCACTTT,CASSLSYRENSPLHF
NA,TRBV7-9,TRBJ1-4,NA,TGTGCCAGCAGCTTAGGAACTGGGGCTACAACTAATGAAAAACTGTTTTTT,CASSLGTGATTNEKLFF
NA,TRBV7-9,TRBJ2-5,TRBD2,TGTGCCAGCAGCAATCAGGGAGGGGAGACCCAGTACTTC,CASSNQGGETQYF
NA,TRBV10-1,TRBJ2-2,NA,TGCGCCAGCAGTGCTAACACCGGGGAGCTGTTTTTT,CASSANTGELFF
NA,TRBV7-2,TRBJ1-2,NA,TGTGCCAGCAGCTCCCCAGGGGTTTTTGGGTATGGCTACACCTTC,CASSSPGVFGYGYTF
NA,TRBV6-5,TRBJ1-4,NA,TGTGCCAGCAGTCCCGGGGGGGCGGGCGAAAAACTGTTTTTT,CASSPGGAGEKLFF
NA,TRBV13,TRBJ2-1,NA,TGTGCCAGCAGCTTAGGTGGTAGCTACAATGAGCAGTTCTTC,CASSLGGSYNEQFF
NA,TRBV25-1,TRBJ2-1,NA,TGTGCCAGCAGTTTTTCCAGGTCCGATGAGCAGTTCTTC,CASSFSRSDEQFF
once,TRBV12-3/TRBV12-4,TRBJ1-1,TRBD1,TGTGCCAGCAACGACAGGGTAGCCACTGAAGCTTTCTTT,CASNDRVATEAFF
NA,TRBV20-1,TRBJ2-3,NA,TGCAGTGCTCCTAAGACAGATACGCAGTATTTT,CSAPKTDTQYF
NA,TRBV7-7,TRBJ2-3,TRBD2,TGTGCCAGCAGCTTATTGGGGGGGGCAGATACGCAGTATTTT,CASSLLGGADTQYF
NA,TRBV6-1,TRBJ1-2,NA,TGTGCCAGCAGTGAGTCCGGGGAGAACTATGGCTACACCTTC,CASSESGENYGYTF
once,TRBV10-3,TRBJ2-7,TRBD1,TGTGCCATCAGTGAGTCGAATAAGGGGGCTGCTCGCGAGCAGTACTTC,CAISESNKGAAREQYF
NA,TRBV3-1/TRBV3-2,TRBJ1-2,NA,TGTGCCAGCAGCCAAGATCTCCGGACACTGTCTGCCTATGGCTACACCTTC,CASSQDLRTLSAYGYTF
NA,TRBV29-1,TRBJ2-3,TRBD2,TGCAGCGTTGAACGGACTAGCATTACAGATACGCAGTATTTT,CSVERTSITDTQYF
NA,TRBV7-6,TRBJ1-4,TRBD1,TGTGCCAGCAGCTGGAACCCGGGACAGACGTTGGAAAAACTGTTTTTT,CASSWNPGQTLEKLFF
NA,TRBV7-9,TRBJ2-2,TRBD2,TGTGCCAGCCTTTCCGGGGGGTCGAACACCGGGGAGCTGTTTTTT,CASLSGGSNTGELFF
NA,TRBV7-9,TRBJ1-6,NA,TGTGCCAGCAGCTTAGGGGGCACTGTCGGTTCACCCCTCCACTTT,CASSLGGTVGSPLHF
NA,TRBV11-2,TRBJ1-1,NA,TGTGCCAGCAGCCGACATATGAACACTGAAGCTTTCTTT,CASSRHMNTEAFF
NA,TRBV5-4,TRBJ2-7,NA,TGTGCCAGCAGCTTGGCTGCGAGCTACGAGCAGTACTTC,CASSLAASYEQYF
NA,TRBV3-1/TRBV3-2,TRBJ2-5,TRBD2,TGTGCCAGCAGCCGACTAGCGGGGGAGCTGGTGGCCCAGTACTTC,CASSRLAGELVAQYF
NA,TRBV2,TRBJ1-3,NA,TGTGCCAGCAGTGGGGACATTACTGGAAACACCATATATTTT,CASSGDITGNTIYF
once,TRBV2,TRBJ1-4,TRBD1,TGTGCCAGCAGTGTAGGGGGCCCGAGGGGAAAACTGTTTTTT,CASSVGGPRGKLFF
NA,TRBV18,TRBJ1-6,NA,TGTGCCAGCTCACCAGGGGGGGCGTCGAATTCACCCCTCCACTTT,CASSPGGASNSPLHF
NA,TRBV21-1,TRBJ2-3,NA,TGTGCCAGCAGCGGTCGGCAGACTAGCGGGGGGGCCAAAGATACGCAGTATTTT,CASSGRQTSGGAKDTQYF
NA,TRBV6-1,TRBJ1-2,TRBD1,TGTGCCAGCAGTGAAGGGACAGGGGGTGATCGTGGCTACACCTTC,CASSEGTGGDRGYTF
NA,TRBV30,TRBJ1-3,NA,TGTGCCTGGGCGGGATGGATGTGGGGAAACACCATATATTTT,CAWAGWMWGNTIYF
NA,TRBV6-5,TRBJ2-3,NA,TGTGCCAGCAGGCCTAGCGTGGGCACAGATACGCAGTATTTT,CASRPSVGTDTQYF
NA,TRBV6-5,TRBJ1-2,NA,TGTGCCAGCAGTTACTCACGGGTCAACTATGGCTACACCTTC,CASSYSRVNYGYTF
NA,TRBV2,TRBJ2-1,TRBD2,TGTGCCAGCAGTACACTAGCGGATAATGAGCAGTTCTTC,CASSTLADNEQFF
NA,TRBV12-3/TRBV12-4,TRBJ1-2,TRBD1,TGTGCCAGCAGCCCCGGGACAGAAAATGGCTACACCTTC,CASSPGTENGYTF
NA,TRBV6-5,TRBJ2-7,NA,TGTGCCAGCAGTTCGGGAGCCTACTACGAGCAGTACTTC,CASSSGAYYEQYF
once,TRBV3-1/TRBV3-2,TRBJ2-5,NA,TGTGCCAGCAGCCAAGATGTGGCAGGGGTGGGAGAGACCCAGTACTTC,CASSQDVAGVGETQYF
once,TRBV19,TRBJ2-3,TRBD2,TGTGCCAGTAGAGGACCCGGGACTAGCTCCCCAGATACGCAGTATTTT,CASRGPGTSSPDTQYF
NA,TRBV3-1/TRBV3-2,TRBJ2-7,NA,TGTGCCAGCAGCCTCCATTACGAGCAGTACTTC,CASSLHYEQYF
NA,TRBV19,TRBJ2-1,NA,TGTGCCAGTAGTATGTTCCCAGGGATTCCCAATGAGCAGTTCTTC,CASSMFPGIPNEQFF